This T cell receptor (beta chain) was sequenced for a study of shared clonotypes between healthy human individuals. Study overall: A donor's plate count was three for CD4 naive and three for CD4 memory; CD8 naive had two and CD8 memory one.

This table comes from immunoSEQ multiplex PCR, and its TCRdb copy is limited to in-frame clones, with some not included. The sample lists about 2 million clones; about 94% were seen once. Study-level findings and limits: Having only a few donors restricted how much genetic and exposure-history diversity was captured.

The V end lost 7 bases, the J end lost 4 bases, and 14 bases lay between the germline ends. The CDR3 is 13 amino acids. Germline CDR1 SNHLY, CDR2 FYNNEI. Selected positively for CCR7 and CD45RO-negative, naive CD8 cells excluded terminally differentiated effector memory CD45RA+ cells. This clone has at least ten counts. The antigen is not known. Sequences were obtained from naive CD8+ T cells sorted from blood. The clonotype was recovered from a man in his late teens or twenties in good health. The chain has TRBV2 and TRBJ2-7; D is possibly TRBD2 (6 bases). Here the CDR3 DNA reads TGTGCCAGCACCTCCACTGGGGGGTACGAGCAGTACTTC. This encodes CASTSTGGYEQYF. Filled out from reference TRBV2 and TRBJ2-7, the complete variable domain reads EPEVTQTPSHQVTQMGQEVILRCVPISNHLYFYWYRQILGQKVEFLVSFYNNEISEKSEIFDDQFSVERPDGSNFTLKIRSTKLEDSAMYFCASTSTGGYEQYFGPGTRLTVT.